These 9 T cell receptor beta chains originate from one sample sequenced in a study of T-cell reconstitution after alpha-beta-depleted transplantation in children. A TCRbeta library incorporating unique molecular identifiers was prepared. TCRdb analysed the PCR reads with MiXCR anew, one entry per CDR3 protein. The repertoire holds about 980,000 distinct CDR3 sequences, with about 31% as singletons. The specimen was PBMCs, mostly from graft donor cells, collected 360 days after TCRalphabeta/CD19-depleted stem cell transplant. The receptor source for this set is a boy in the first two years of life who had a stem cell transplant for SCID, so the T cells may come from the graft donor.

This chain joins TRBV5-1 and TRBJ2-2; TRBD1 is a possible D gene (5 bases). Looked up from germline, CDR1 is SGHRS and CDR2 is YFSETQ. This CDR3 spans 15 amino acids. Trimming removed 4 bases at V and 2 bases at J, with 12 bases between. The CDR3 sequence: CASSMTASNTGELFF. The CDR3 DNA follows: TGCGCCAGCAGCATGACAGCTTCCAACACCGGGGAGCTGTTTTTT.

The CDR3 here is CASSSGLAGGWADTQYF. The CDR3 coding sequence is TGCGCCAGCAGCTCGGGACTAGCGGGGGGGTGGGCAGATACGCAGTATTTT. The rearrangement joins TRBV4-1 to TRBJ2-3; TRBD2 aligns across 16 bases. Trimming cost V 5 bases and J 4 bases; bases outside gene matches: 6. This CDR3 has 17 residues. Looked up from germline, CDR1 is MGHRA and CDR2 is YSYEKL.

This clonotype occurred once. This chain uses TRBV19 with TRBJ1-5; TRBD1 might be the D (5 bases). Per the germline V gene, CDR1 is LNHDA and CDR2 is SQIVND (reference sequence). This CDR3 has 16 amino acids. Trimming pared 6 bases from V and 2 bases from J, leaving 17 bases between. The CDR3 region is CASSPEAGRGNQPQHF. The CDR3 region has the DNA TGTGCCAGTAGCCCCGAGGCAGGGAGGGGCAATCAGCCCCAGCATTTT. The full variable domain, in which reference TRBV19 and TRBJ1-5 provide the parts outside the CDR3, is DGGITQSPKYLFRKEGQNVTLSCEQNLNHDAMYWYRQDPGQGLRLIYYSQIVNDFQKGDIAEGYSVSREKKESFPLTVTSAQKNPTAFYLCASSPEAGRGNQPQHFGDGTRLSIL.

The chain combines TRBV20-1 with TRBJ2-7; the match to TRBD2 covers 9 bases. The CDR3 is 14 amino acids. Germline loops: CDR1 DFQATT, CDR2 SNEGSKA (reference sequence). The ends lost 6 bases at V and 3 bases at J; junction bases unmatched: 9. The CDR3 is CSAIQLAGIYEQYF. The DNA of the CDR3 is TGCAGTGCAATTCAGCTAGCGGGAATCTACGAGCAGTACTTC.

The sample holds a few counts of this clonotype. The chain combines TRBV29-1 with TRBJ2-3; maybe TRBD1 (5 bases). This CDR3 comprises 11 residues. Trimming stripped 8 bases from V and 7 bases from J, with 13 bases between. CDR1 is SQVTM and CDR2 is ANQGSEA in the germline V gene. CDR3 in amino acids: CSYRRENTQYF. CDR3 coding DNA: TGCAGCTACCGCAGGGAAAATACGCAGTATTTT.

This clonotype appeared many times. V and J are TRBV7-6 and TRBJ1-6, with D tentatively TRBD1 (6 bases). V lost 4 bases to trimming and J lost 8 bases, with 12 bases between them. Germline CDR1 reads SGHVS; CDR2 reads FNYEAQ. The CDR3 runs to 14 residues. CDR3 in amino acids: CASSSRTADSPLHF. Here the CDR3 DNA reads TGTGCCAGCAGCTCCAGGACAGCCGATTCACCCCTCCACTTT.

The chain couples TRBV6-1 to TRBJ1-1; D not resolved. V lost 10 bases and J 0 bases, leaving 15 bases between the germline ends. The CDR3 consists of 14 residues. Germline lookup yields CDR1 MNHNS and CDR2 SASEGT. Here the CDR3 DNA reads TGTGCCACGTGTGCCCAAGGGATGAACACTGAAGCTTTCTTT. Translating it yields CATCAQGMNTEAFF.

In DNA form, the CDR3 reads TGTGCCAGCAGTTACCTGGGTCGATCCGTGCAAGAGACCCAGTACTTC. This encodes CASSYLGRSVQETQYF. V is TRBV6-2 or TRBV6-3 and J is TRBJ2-5, with D unresolved. This CDR3 contains 16 residues. Between the trimmed V and J ends, which lost 2 bases and 2 bases, there was a span of 15 bases. CDR1 MNHEY and CDR2 SVGEGT come from the germline V gene.

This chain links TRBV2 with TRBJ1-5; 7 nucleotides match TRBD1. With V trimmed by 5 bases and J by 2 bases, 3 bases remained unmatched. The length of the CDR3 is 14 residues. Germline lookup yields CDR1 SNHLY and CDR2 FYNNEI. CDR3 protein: CASSNRGGNQPQHF. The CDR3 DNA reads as TGTGCCAGCAGTAACAGGGGAGGCAATCAGCCCCAGCATTTT.